The clone carrying this T cell receptor beta chain was detected only a few times. A much larger clone lies a single base off, so this may be a read error. Through a sample-barcoded 5' primer and a J-beta primer mix, a second PCR was run for 7 to 11 cycles. TCRdb redid the calling of the 5' RACE reads with MiXCR, one entry per CDR3 protein. The sample has hundreds of thousands of distinct CDR3 sequences; roughly 46% are singletons. This CDR3 has 13 residues. Germline CDR1 is SGHAT and CDR2 is FQDESV (reference sequence). V gave up 2 bases and J gave up 6 bases, with 8 bases separating them. This entry is derived from a study of blood T cells in healthy people across ages.

The receptor was derived from a man older than 75 in good health. This chain uses TRBV11-1 with TRBJ2-1; D may be TRBD1 (5 bases). Sequenced sample: blood. The CDR3 nucleotides read TGTGCCAGCAGCTTAAACAGGCTCAATGAGCAGTTCTTC. The encoded protein is CASSLNRLNEQFF.